Listed below are T cell receptor beta chains from one sample, sequenced in a study of T-cell reconstitution after alpha-beta-depleted transplantation in children. TCRdb reprocessed the PCR reads with MiXCR, giving one entry per CDR3 protein. The sample shows about 580,000 distinct CDR3 sequences, about 23% of them seen only once. The sample consisted of PBMCs, mostly from graft donor cells, taken 360 days after TCRalphabeta/CD19-depleted stem cell transplant. The receptors here all came from a boy younger than two who had a stem cell transplant for acute myeloid leukemia, so the T cells may come from the graft donor. CDR3s include the opening cysteine and the closing phenylalanine or tryptophan. D genes are given only for firm matches. Clone size, where shown, is once, few, many, or a class for clones that have expanded.

d_call j_call cdr3_length v_call clone_size cdr3_nt cdr3_aa
TRBD1 TRBJ2-2 14 TRBV29-1 many TGCAGCGTTGAAGGCAGGGGGAGTTCCGGGGAGCTGTTTTTT CSVEGRGSSGELFF
. TRBJ2-2 15 TRBV11-2 . TGTGCCAGCAGCTTAGTAGGAGGGGGGTTCGGGGAGCTGTTTTTT CASSLVGGGFGELFF
. TRBJ1-1 14 TRBV20-1 . TGCAGTGCTCCTCAATCAGGGGTAGGCACTGAAGCTTTCTTT CSAPQSGVGTEAFF
. TRBJ2-1 12 TRBV7-2 many TGTGCCAGCAGCCCTGTACGGAATGAGCAGTTCTTC CASSPVRNEQFF
. TRBJ2-7 17 TRBV6-4 many TGTGCCAGCAGTGACTCGCCCGGGGGCCGGATGACCTGCGAGCAGTACTTC CASSDSPGGRMTCEQYF
TRBD2 TRBJ2-1 15 TRBV12-3/TRBV12-4 many TGTGCCAGCAGTTTACGGCGGGGGGAATACAATGAGCAGTTCTTC CASSLRRGEYNEQFF
. TRBJ1-1 12 TRBV5-6 . TGTGCCAGCAGCTTCCAGATCACTGAAGCTTTCTTT CASSFQITEAFF
. TRBJ2-2 16 TRBV12-3/TRBV12-4 . TGTGCCAGCAGTTTCTTGGCTAGCGAAGGGGGCGGGGAGCTGTTTTTT CASSFLASEGGGELFF
. TRBJ2-5 15 TRBV7-7 . TGTGCCAGCAGCTCCGGCCTCAGGCGCCAAGAGACCCAGTACTTC CASSSGLRRQETQYF
. TRBJ2-5 17 TRBV5-1 . TGCGCCAGCAGCTTGGGGATCCGGCGGGACGGAGAAGAGACCCAGTACTTC CASSLGIRRDGEETQYF
. TRBJ2-4 10 TRBV7-9 few TGTGCCAGCAGCCCCAACATTCAGTACTTC CASSPNIQYF